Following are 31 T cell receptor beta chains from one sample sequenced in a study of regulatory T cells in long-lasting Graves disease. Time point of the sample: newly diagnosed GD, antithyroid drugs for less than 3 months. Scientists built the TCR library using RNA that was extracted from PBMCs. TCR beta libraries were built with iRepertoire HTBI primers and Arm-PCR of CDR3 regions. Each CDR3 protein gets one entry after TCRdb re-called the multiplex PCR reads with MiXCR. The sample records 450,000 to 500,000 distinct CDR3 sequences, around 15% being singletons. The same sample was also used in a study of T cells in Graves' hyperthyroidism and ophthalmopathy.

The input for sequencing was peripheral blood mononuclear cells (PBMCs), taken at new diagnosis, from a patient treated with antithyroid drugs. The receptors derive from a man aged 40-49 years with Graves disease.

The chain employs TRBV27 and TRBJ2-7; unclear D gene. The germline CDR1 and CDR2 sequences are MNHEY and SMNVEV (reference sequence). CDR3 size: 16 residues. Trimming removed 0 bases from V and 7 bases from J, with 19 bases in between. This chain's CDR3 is CASSLSIQASLYEQYF. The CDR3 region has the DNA TGTGCCAGCAGTTTATCGATCCAGGCCTCCCTATATGAGCAGTACTTC.

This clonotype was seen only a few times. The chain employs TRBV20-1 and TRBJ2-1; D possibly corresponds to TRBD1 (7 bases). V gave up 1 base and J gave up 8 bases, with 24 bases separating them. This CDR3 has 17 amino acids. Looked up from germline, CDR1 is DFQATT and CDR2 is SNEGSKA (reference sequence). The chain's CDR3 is CSARAQGGDSRTDEQFF. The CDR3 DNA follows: TGCAGTGCTAGAGCCCAAGGAGGGGACAGTCGAACCGATGAGCAGTTCTTC.

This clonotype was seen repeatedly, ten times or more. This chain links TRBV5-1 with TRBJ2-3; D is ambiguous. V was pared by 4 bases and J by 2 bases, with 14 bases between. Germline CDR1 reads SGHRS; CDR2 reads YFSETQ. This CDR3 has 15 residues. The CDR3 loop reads CASSQPDGNTDTQYF. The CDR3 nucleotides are TGCGCCAGCAGCCAACCGGACGGAAACACAGATACGCAGTATTTT.

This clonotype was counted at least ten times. The CDR3 DNA reads as TGTGCCAGCAACAGGGACCTACAGCCCCAGCATTTT. This gives the protein CASNRDLQPQHF. The gene calls are TRBV28 and TRBJ1-5, with D maybe TRBD1 (6 bases). V gave up 7 bases and J gave up 7 bases, with 11 bases separating them. This CDR3 contains 12 residues. Germline lookup yields CDR1 MDHEN and CDR2 SYDVKM.

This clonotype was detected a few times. In DNA form, the CDR3 reads TGTGCCACCAGCAGAGATTCAGGTTACGAGCAGTACTTC. Protein product: CATSRDSGYEQYF. The chain recombines TRBV15 with TRBJ2-7; no reliable D call. This CDR3 is 13 amino acids long. Trimming stripped 0 bases from V and 4 bases from J, with 7 bases between. Germline CDR1 is LNHNV and CDR2 is YYDKDF (reference sequence).

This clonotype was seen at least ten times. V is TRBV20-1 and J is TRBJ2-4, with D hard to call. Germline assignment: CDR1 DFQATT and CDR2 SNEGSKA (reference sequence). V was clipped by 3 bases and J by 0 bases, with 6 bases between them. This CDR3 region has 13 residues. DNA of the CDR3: TGCAGTGCTAGCTGGGGAGCCAAAAACATTCAGTACTTC. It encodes CSASWGAKNIQYF.

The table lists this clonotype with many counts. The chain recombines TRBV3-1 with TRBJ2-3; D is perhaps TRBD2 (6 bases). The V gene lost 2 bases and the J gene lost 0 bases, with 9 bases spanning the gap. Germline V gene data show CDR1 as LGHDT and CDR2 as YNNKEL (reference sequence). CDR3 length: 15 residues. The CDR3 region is CASSQYGGSTDTQYF. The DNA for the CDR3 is TGTGCCAGCAGCCAATACGGAGGGAGCACAGATACGCAGTATTTT.

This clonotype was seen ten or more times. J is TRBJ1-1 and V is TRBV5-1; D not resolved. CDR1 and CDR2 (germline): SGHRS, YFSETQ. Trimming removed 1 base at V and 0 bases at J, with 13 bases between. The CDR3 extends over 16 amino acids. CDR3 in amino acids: CASSLQGGLLNTEAFF. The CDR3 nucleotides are TGCGCCAGCAGCTTGCAAGGAGGACTACTGAACACTGAAGCTTTCTTT.

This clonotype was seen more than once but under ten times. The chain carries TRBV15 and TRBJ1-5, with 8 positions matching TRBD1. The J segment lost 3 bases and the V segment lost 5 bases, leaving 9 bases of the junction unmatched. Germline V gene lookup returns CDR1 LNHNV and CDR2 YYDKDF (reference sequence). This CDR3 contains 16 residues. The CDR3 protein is CATSGEQGVNNQPQHF. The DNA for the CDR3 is TGTGCCACCAGCGGTGAACAGGGGGTAAACAATCAGCCCCAGCATTTT. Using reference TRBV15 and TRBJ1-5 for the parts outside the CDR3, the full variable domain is DAMVIQNPRYQVTQFGKPVTLSCSQTLNHNVMYWYQQKSSQAPKLLFHYYDKDFNNEADTPDNFQSRRPNTSFCFLDIRSPGLGDTAMYLCATSGEQGVNNQPQHFGDGTRLSIL.

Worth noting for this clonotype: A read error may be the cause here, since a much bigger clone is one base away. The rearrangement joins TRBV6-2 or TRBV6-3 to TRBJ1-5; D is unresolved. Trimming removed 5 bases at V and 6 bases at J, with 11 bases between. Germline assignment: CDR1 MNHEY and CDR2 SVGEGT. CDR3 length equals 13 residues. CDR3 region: CASSEADTQPQHF. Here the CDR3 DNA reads TGTGCCAGCAGTGAAGCAGACACTCAGCCCCAGCATTTT.

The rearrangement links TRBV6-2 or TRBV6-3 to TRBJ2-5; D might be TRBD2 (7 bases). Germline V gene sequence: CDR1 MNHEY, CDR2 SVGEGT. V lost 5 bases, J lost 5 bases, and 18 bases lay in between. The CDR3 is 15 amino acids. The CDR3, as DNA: TGTGCCAGCAGTACCGCGGGGGCGCGTAGGGAGACCCAGTACTTC. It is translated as CASSTAGARRETQYF.

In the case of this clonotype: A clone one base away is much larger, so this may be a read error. The DNA of the CDR3 is TGCAGTGCTAGAGAGGCAGTTGGAGGTGAAGAACTGTTTTTT. This translates into CSAREAVGGEELFF. The chain recombines TRBV20-1 with TRBJ1-4; D gene unclear. The CDR3 runs to 14 residues. The germline V gene has CDR1 DFQATT and CDR2 SNEGSKA (reference sequence).

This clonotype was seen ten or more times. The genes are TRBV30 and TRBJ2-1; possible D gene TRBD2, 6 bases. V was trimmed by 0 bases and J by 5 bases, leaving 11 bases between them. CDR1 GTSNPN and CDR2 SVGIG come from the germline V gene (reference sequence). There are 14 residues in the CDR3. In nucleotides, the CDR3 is TGTGCCTGGAGTGTCGTACTAGCCCACAATGAGCAGTTCTTC. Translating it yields CAWSVVLAHNEQFF.

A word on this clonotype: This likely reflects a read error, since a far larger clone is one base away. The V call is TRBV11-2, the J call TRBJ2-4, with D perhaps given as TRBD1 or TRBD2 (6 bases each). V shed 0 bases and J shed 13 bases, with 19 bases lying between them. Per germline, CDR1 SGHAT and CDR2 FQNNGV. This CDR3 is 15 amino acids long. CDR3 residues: CASSLDVSGGNEQYF. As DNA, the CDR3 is TGTGCCAGCAGCTTAGATGTGTCCGGGGGCAATGAGCAGTACTTC. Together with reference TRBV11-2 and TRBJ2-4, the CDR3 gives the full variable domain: EAGVAQSPRYKIIEKRQSVAFWCNPISGHATLYWYQQILGQGPKLLIQFQNNGVVDDSQLPKDRFSAERLKGVDSTLKIQPAKLEDSAVYLCASSLDVSGGNEQYFGAGTRLSVL.

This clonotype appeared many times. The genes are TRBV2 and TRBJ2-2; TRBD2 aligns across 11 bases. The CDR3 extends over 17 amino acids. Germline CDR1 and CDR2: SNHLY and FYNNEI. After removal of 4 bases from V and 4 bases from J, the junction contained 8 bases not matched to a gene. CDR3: CASSGRTSGSVTGELFF. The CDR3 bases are TGTGCCAGCAGTGGACGGACTAGCGGGTCGGTCACCGGGGAGCTGTTTTTT.

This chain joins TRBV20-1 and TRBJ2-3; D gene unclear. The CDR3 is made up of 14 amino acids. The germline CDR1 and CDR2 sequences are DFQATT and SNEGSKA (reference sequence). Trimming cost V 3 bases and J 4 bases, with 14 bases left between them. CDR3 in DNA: TGCAGTGCTAGGGGTCTACACGTGGCAGATACGCAGTATTTT. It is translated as CSARGLHVADTQYF.

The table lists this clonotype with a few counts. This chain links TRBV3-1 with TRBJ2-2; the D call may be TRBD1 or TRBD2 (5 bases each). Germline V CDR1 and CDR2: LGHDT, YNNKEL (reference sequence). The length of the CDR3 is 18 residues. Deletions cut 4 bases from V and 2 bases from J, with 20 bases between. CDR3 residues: CASSRRSIGASNTGELFF. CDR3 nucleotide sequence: TGTGCCAGCAGCCGCCGATCCATTGGGGCTAGCAACACCGGGGAGCTGTTTTTT.

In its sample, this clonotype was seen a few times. The CDR3 bases are TGCGCCAGCAGCTTCCGGGACCCCCAAGAGACCCAGTACTTC. This translates into CASSFRDPQETQYF. V gene TRBV5-1 combines with J gene TRBJ2-5; the D gene could be TRBD1 or TRBD2 (5 bases each). The CDR3 is made up of 14 amino acids. Trimming took off 2 bases at V and 1 base at J, with 9 bases between the two ends. The germline CDR1 and CDR2 sequences are SGHRS and YFSETQ.

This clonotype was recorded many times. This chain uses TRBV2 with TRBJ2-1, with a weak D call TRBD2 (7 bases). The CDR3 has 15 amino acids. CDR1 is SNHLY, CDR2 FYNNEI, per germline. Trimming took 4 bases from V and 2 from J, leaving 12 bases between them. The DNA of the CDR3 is TGTGCCAGCAGTGGCCCGGGGGGCACCTACAATGAGCAGTTCTTC. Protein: CASSGPGGTYNEQFF.

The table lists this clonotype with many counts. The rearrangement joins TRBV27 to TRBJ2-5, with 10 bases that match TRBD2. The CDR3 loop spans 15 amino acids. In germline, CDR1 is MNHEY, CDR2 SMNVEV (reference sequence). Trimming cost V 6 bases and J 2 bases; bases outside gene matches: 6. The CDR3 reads CASSPEGLAQETQYF. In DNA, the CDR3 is TGTGCCAGCAGCCCCGAGGGACTAGCGCAAGAGACCCAGTACTTC.

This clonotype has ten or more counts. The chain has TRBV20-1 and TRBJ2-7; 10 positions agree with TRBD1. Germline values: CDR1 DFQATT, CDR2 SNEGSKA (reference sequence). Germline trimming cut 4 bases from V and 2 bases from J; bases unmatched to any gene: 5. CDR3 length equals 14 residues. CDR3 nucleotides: TGCAGTGCTACCGACAGGGGGCGGCCCTACGAGCAGTACTTC. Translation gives CSATDRGRPYEQYF.

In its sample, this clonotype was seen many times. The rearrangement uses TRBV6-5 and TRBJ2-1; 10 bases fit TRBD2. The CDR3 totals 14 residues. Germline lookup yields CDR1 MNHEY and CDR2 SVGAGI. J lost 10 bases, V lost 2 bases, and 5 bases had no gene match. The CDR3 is CASSYGLAGEEQFF. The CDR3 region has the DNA TGTGCCAGCAGTTACGGTCTAGCGGGAGAAGAGCAGTTCTTC.

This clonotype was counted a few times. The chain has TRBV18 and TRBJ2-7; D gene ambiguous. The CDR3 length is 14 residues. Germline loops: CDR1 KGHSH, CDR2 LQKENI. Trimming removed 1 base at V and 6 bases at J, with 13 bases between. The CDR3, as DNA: TGTGCCAGCTCACCACAGAACCGGGCCTCCGAGCAGTACTTC. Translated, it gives CASSPQNRASEQYF.

CDR3 DNA sequence: TGTGCCAGCAGCGTAGGACTAGAGATTTACAATGAGCAGTTCTTC. It specifies CASSVGLEIYNEQFF. The chain couples TRBV9 to TRBJ2-1; possible D gene TRBD2, 6 bases. This CDR3 contains 15 residues. Trimming pared 0 bases from V and 4 bases from J, leaving 11 bases between. CDR1 SGDLS and CDR2 YYNGEE come from the germline V gene. Full variable domain (missing parts from reference TRBV9 and TRBJ2-1): DSGVTQTPKHLITATGQRVTLRCSPRSGDLSVYWYQQSLDQGLQFLIQYYNGEERAKGNILERFSAQQFPDLHSELNLSSLELGDSALYFCASSVGLEIYNEQFFGPGTRLTVL.

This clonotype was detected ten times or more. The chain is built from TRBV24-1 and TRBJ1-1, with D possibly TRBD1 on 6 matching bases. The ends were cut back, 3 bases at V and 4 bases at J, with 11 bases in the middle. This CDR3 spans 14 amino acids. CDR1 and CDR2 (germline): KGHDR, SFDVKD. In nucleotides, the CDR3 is TGTGCCACCAGTGATGCCGGACAGACCACTGAAGCTTTCTTT. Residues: CATSDAGQTTEAFF.

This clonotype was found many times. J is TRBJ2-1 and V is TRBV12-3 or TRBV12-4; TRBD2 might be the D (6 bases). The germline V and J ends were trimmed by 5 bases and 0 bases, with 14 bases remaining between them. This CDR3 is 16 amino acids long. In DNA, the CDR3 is TGTGCCAGCAGTCAATCCCGGGGGAGCTCCTACAATGAGCAGTTCTTC. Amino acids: CASSQSRGSSYNEQFF.

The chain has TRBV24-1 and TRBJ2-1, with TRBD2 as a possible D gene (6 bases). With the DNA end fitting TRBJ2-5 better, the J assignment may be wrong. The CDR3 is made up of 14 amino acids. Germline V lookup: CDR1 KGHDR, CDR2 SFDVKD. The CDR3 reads CATSDPGDQETQYF. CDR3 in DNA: TGTGCCACCAGTGACCCGGGAGACCAAGAGACCCAGTACTTC.

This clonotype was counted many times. CDR3 bases: TGCAGTGCCCCGTCCTGGCAGGGGAATTCACCCCTCCACTTT. Translation: CSAPSWQGNSPLHF. The V gene is TRBV20-1, the J gene TRBJ1-6, with D perhaps matching TRBD1 (6 bases). This CDR3 has 14 residues. Germline CDR1 is DFQATT and CDR2 is SNEGSKA (reference sequence). V lost 6 bases to trimming and J lost 7 bases, with 16 bases between them.

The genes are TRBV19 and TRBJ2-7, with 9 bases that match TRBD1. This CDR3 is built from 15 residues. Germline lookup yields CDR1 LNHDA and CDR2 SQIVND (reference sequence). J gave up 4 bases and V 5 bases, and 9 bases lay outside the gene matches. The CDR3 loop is CASSQGTGNAYEQYF. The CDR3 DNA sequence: TGTGCCAGTAGTCAGGGGACAGGGAATGCGTACGAGCAGTACTTC.

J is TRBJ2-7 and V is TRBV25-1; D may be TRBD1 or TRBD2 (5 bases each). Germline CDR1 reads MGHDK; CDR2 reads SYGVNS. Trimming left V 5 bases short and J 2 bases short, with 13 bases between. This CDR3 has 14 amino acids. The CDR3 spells CASSPQGVAYEQYF. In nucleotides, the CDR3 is TGTGCCAGCAGTCCCCAGGGAGTGGCCTACGAGCAGTACTTC.

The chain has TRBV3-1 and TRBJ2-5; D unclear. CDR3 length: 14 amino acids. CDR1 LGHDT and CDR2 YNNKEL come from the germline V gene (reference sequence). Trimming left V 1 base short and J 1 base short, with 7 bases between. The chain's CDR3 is CASSQAQCQETQYF. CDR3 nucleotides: TGTGCCAGCAGCCAAGCACAATGCCAAGAGACCCAGTACTTC.